These T cell receptor beta chains were read from a single sample in a study of blood T cell dynamics during melanoma immunotherapy. Repertoires were generated with immunoSEQ multiplex PCR, while TCRdb's copy carries only in-frame clones and drops some. The sample yields approximately 16,000 clones, approximately 90% seen once. The input for sequencing was blood, taken from a patient treated with checkpoint blockade. Every receptor here comes from a human donor with melanoma. CDR3s include the opening cysteine and the closing phenylalanine or tryptophan. The D gene is left open where the match is weak. Only some rows state a clone size, as once, few, many or a class for expanded clones.

clone size	V gene	J gene	D gene	CDR3 DNA	CDR3 protein
few	TRBV2	TRBJ1-5	NA	TGTGCCACCCCACCGGACAATCCCCAGCATTTT	CATPPDNPQHF
NA	TRBV5-1	TRBJ2-7	NA	TGCGCCAGCAGCCCGTACCTGGGGGAGCAGTACTTC	CASSPYLGEQYF
NA	TRBV11-3	TRBJ2-5	NA	TGTGCCAGCAGCCGACTGTTCTCGGGGCAAGAGACCCAGTACTTC	CASSRLFSGQETQYF
NA	TRBV30	TRBJ2-7	NA	TGTGCCTGGAGTGGGAGAGGGCACTACGAGCAGTACTTC	CAWSGRGHYEQYF
NA	TRBV5-1	TRBJ2-3	NA	TGCGCCAGCAGCCAACGACTAGGTGGTGCCGATACGCAGTATTTT	CASSQRLGGADTQYF
NA	TRBV28	TRBJ2-2	NA	TGTGCCAGCAGGCCGAGGGTTGGCCTAAGGGGAGCCGGGGAGCTGTTTTTT	CASRPRVGLRGAGELFF
NA	TRBV11-2	TRBJ2-3	NA	TGTGCCAGCAGCTTAGCCTGGCCGACAGATACGCAGTATTTT	CASSLAWPTDTQYF
NA	TRBV4-1	TRBJ1-2	TRBD1	TGCGCCAGCAGCCAAGATTCTGCTGCAGGGGGTTATGGCTACACCTTC	CASSQDSAAGGYGYTF
NA	TRBV27	TRBJ2-7	NA	TGTGCCAGCAGTTTAGGGCTAGCGAGCTCCTACGAGCAGTACTTC	CASSLGLASSYEQYF
NA	TRBV30	TRBJ2-2	TRBD1	TGTGCCTGGAGGGAAGACAGGGTACCCGGGGAGCTGTTTTTT	CAWREDRVPGELFF
NA	TRBV11-2	TRBJ1-2	NA	TGTGCCAGCAGAGGGCTTGCTAACTATGGCTACACCTTC	CASRGLANYGYTF
NA	TRBV7-3	TRBJ2-2	TRBD2	TGTGCCAGCAGCTTAACCGCCGCGTCTAGCGGGGGGCATGCGGGCACCGGGGAGCTGTTTTTT	CASSLTAASSGGHAGTGELFF
NA	TRBV7-2	TRBJ1-6	TRBD1	TGTGCCAGCAGCCCTCACGCCATGACAGGGGGAAGTTCACCCCTCCACTTT	CASSPHAMTGGSSPLHF
NA	TRBV6-1	TRBJ2-1	TRBD2	TGTGCCAGCCGGGACTACCCCTACAATGAGCAGTTCTTC	CASRDYPYNEQFF
NA	TRBV28	TRBJ2-7	TRBD1	TGTGCCAGCAGTCCAACCCCGGACAGGGCGGGGTGGGGCCACGAGCAGTACTTC	CASSPTPDRAGWGHEQYF
NA	TRBV6-1	TRBJ2-2	TRBD2	TGTGCCAGCCAGAGCGGGACGAACACCGGGGAGCTGTTTTTT	CASQSGTNTGELFF
NA	TRBV5-1	TRBJ2-6	NA	TGCGCCAGCAGTCCTATGGCGGTGATTGGGGCCAACGTCCTGACTTTC	CASSPMAVIGANVLTF
NA	TRBV19	TRBJ1-1	NA	TGTGCCAGTAGTATAGAGTTAGTTTTGCGCACTGAAGCTTTCTTT	CASSIELVLRTEAFF
NA	TRBV6-6	TRBJ1-1	NA	TGTGCCAGCAGCCGAGAGGGGAACACTGAAGCTTTCTTT	CASSREGNTEAFF
once	TRBV30	TRBJ2-1	TRBD1	TGTGCCTGGAGCAGGGGGCGTACGAACAATGAGCAGTTCTTC	CAWSRGRTNNEQFF
NA	TRBV10-1	TRBJ2-1	NA	TGCGCCAGCAGTGAGTCTACATTCCGGAGGGGCTCCTACAATGAGCAGTTCTTC	CASSESTFRRGSYNEQFF
NA	TRBV18	TRBJ1-1	NA	TGTGCCAGCTCACCAGACGACAGGATATTGAACACTGAAGCTTTCTTT	CASSPDDRILNTEAFF
NA	TRBV7-3	TRBJ2-5	NA	TGTGCCAGCAGCTTAACGTCGGGCAGCGGCGAGACCCAGTACTTC	CASSLTSGSGETQYF
NA	TRBV4-1	TRBJ1-1	NA	TGCGCCAGCAGCCATCACTCGGCGAACACTGAAGCTTTCTTT	CASSHHSANTEAFF
NA	TRBV19	TRBJ1-1	NA	TGTGCCAGTGGGAAAGCGGGTCCTGAAGCTTTCTTT	CASGKAGPEAFF
NA	TRBV7-9	TRBJ2-2	NA	TGTGCCAGCAGCTTAACGCCCCGGACAATAACCGGGGAGCTGTTTTTT	CASSLTPRTITGELFF
NA	TRBV28	TRBJ2-7	NA	TGTGCCAGCGCCCAGCCCTACGAGCAGTACTTC	CASAQPYEQYF
NA	TRBV2	TRBJ1-5	TRBD1	TGTGCCAGCAGACCGGGACAGGGGAGCAATCAGCCCCAGCATTTT	CASRPGQGSNQPQHF
NA	TRBV19	TRBJ1-1	NA	TGTGCCAGTAAAGTGAACACTGAAGCTTTCTTT	CASKVNTEAFF
NA	TRBV28	TRBJ1-2	NA	TGTGCCAGCAGTATCGGGCCCTTGAGAGGCTACACCTTC	CASSIGPLRGYTF
NA	TRBV7-3	TRBJ2-3	NA	TGTGCCAGCAGCTTAAGCGGGGCCTACACAGATACGCAGTATTTT	CASSLSGAYTDTQYF
NA	TRBV6-6	TRBJ1-5	TRBD1	TGTGCCAGCAGGTGGGGACAGGGGGCCTCTCAGCCCCAGCATTTT	CASRWGQGASQPQHF
NA	TRBV5-1	TRBJ2-3	NA	TGCGCCAGCAGCTTGGCCTCTAGCACAGATACGCAGTATTTT	CASSLASSTDTQYF
NA	TRBV7-8	TRBJ1-6	TRBD1	TGTGCCAGCAGCTCCCTCGTGGGAGGGGGCGCCTATAATTCACCCCTCCACTTT	CASSSLVGGGAYNSPLHF
NA	TRBV6-1	TRBJ1-4	TRBD1	TGTGCCAGCAGTGAAGGGACAGGGAATGAAAAACTGTTTTTT	CASSEGTGNEKLFF
NA	TRBV18	TRBJ1-2	TRBD1	TGTGCCAGCTCACGGGACAGGGGAGGTACGGGCTACACCTTC	CASSRDRGGTGYTF
NA	TRBV5-6	TRBJ1-1	NA	TGTGCCAGCAGCTTGTTGGGTGTCCCTGAAGCTTTCTTT	CASSLLGVPEAFF
NA	TRBV4-1	TRBJ1-1	NA	TGCGCCAGCCAGGGTAGTACTGAAGCTTTCTTT	CASQGSTEAFF
NA	TRBV7-9	TRBJ1-4	NA	TGTGCCAGCAGCCCTTGGAGGGCAAATGAAAAACTGTTTTTT	CASSPWRANEKLFF
NA	TRBV10-2	TRBJ2-3	NA	TGCGCCAGCAGTGAATGGGGGCAGAGCACAGATACGCAGTATTTT	CASSEWGQSTDTQYF
NA	TRBV11-2	TRBJ2-1	NA	TGTGCCAGCAGCTTAGTAGGGCGGGAAGAGCAGTTCTTC	CASSLVGREEQFF
NA	TRBV19	TRBJ1-5	NA	TGTGCCACTTCAGATTATAGCAATCAGCCCCAGCATTTT	CATSDYSNQPQHF
NA	TRBV30	TRBJ1-6	NA	TGTGCCTGGAATCTACAGGATAATTCACCCCTCCACTTT	CAWNLQDNSPLHF
once	TRBV27	TRBJ2-1	TRBD2	TGTGCCACCACGCCTAGCGGGAGGGCCACTGAGCAGTTCTTC	CATTPSGRATEQFF
NA	TRBV6-6	TRBJ1-6	NA	TGTGCCAGCAGGAACAGGGCTAATTCACCCCTCCACTTT	CASRNRANSPLHF
NA	TRBV30	TRBJ1-5	NA	TGTGCCTGGAGTGGAGGTAGCAATCAGCCCCAGCATTTT	CAWSGGSNQPQHF
NA	TRBV4-2	TRBJ1-5	NA	TGTGCCAGCAGCCAAGAAAAGAACAATCAGCCCCAGCATTTT	CASSQEKNNQPQHF
NA	TRBV27	TRBJ1-6	NA	TGTGCCAGCAGGACGGACAGACTTTTAAATTCACCCCTCCACTTT	CASRTDRLLNSPLHF
NA	TRBV28	TRBJ2-2	NA	TGTGCCAGCAGCCCGACTACGCCCACCGGGGAGCTGTTTTTT	CASSPTTPTGELFF
few	TRBV27	TRBJ1-6	NA	TGTGCCACCTCGGATCTTAATTCACCCCTCCACTTT	CATSDLNSPLHF
NA	TRBV7-2	TRBJ1-5	TRBD1	TGTGCCAGCAGCCCGCAGGGGGCTACCAATCAGCCCCAGCATTTT	CASSPQGATNQPQHF
NA	TRBV7-9	TRBJ1-1	TRBD1	TGTGCCAGCAGCCCGGGACAGGGGAACGATGCTTTCTTT	CASSPGQGNDAFF
NA	TRBV5-1	TRBJ2-3	TRBD1	TGCGCCAGCAGCCTGACAGGGTCCATGCAATCTAGCACAGATACGCAGTATTTT	CASSLTGSMQSSTDTQYF
once	TRBV7-9	TRBJ2-2	NA	TGTGCCAGCAGCTTATTAGGAGTCGGGGAGCTGTTTTTT	CASSLLGVGELFF
NA	TRBV27	TRBJ2-7	TRBD1	TGTGCCAGCAGCCGGGACAGGGTCTCCTACGAGCAGTACTTC	CASSRDRVSYEQYF